The entry that follows covers one TCR beta chain sequence. How the authors handled the data: Estimates of nucleated cell counts were drawn from the amplification of reference gene primers. The protocol was immunoSEQ multiplex PCR, while the TCRdb copy is restricted to in-frame clones and leaves out a portion. V and J calls and clone size are as listed in that table; D and trimming were resolved from the DNA. The profile shows 100,000 to 150,000 clones, around 88% of them singletons. This specimen belongs to a study of blood T cell repertoires in COVID-19. On the study more broadly: Spain, Italy and the United States supplied samples that represented acute and convalescent COVID-19. T cells, B-cell-depleted T cells, or PBMCs supplied cDNA or gDNA.

The length of the CDR3 is 14 residues. The germline V gene has CDR1 ENHRY and CDR2 SYGVKD. V gave up 11 bases and J gave up 0 bases, with 16 bases separating them. The V call is TRBV10-3, the J call TRBJ1-1; D gene unclear. The sample consisted of peripheral blood. The sequence was obtained from a man aged 50 to 59 with acute or convalescent COVID-19. The CDR3 sequence is CASNRDLMNTEAFF. CDR3 nucleotides: TGTGCCTCCAACCGGGATCTTATGAACACTGAAGCTTTCTTT.